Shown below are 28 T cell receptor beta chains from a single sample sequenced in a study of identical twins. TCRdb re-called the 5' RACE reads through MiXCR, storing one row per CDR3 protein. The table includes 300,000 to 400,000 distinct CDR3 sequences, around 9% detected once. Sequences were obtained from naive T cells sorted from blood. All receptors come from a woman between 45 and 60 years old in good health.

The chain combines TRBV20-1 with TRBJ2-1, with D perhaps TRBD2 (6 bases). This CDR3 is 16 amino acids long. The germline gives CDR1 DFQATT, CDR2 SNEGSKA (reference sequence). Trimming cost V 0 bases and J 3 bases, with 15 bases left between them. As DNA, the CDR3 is TGCAGTGCTAGAGATTCCGGGCCGGGAGACTACAATGAGCAGTTCTTC. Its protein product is CSARDSGPGDYNEQFF.

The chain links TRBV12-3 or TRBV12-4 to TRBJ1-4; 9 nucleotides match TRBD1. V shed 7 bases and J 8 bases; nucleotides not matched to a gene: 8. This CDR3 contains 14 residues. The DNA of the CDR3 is TGTGCCAGCACCCCGGGACAGGGAATGGAAAAACTGTTTTTT. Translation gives CASTPGQGMEKLFF.

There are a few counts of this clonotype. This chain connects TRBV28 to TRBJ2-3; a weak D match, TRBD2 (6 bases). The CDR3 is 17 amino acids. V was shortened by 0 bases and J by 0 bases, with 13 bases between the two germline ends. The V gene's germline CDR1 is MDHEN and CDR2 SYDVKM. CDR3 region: CASSLWDITSSTDTQYF. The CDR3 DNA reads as TGTGCCAGCAGTTTATGGGACATCACTAGCAGCACAGATACGCAGTATTTT.

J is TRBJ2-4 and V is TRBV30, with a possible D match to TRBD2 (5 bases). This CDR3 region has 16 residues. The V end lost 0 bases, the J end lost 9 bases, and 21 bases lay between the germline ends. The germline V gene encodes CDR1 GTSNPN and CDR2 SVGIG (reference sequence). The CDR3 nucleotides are TGTGCCTGGAGTGTACGAGGGCAGGCACTCCGGAGCATTCAGTACTTC. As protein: CAWSVRGQALRSIQYF.

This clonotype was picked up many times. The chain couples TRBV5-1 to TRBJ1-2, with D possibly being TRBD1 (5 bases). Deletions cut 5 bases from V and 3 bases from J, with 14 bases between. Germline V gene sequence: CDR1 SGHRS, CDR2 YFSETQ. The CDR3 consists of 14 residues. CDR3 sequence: CASRWTGTDYGYTF. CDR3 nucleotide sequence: TGCGCCAGCAGATGGACCGGGACTGACTATGGCTACACCTTC.

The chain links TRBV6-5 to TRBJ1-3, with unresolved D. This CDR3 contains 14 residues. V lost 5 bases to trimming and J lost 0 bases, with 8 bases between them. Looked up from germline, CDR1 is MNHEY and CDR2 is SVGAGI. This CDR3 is CASSRGNSGNTIYF. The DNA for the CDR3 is TGTGCCAGCAGTCGAGGGAACTCTGGAAACACCATATATTTT.

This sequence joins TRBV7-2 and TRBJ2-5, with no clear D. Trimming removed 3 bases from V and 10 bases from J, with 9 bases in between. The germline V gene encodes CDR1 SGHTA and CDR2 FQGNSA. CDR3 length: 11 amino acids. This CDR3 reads CASSFKQDQYF. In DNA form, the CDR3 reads TGTGCCAGCAGCTTCAAGCAAGACCAGTACTTC.

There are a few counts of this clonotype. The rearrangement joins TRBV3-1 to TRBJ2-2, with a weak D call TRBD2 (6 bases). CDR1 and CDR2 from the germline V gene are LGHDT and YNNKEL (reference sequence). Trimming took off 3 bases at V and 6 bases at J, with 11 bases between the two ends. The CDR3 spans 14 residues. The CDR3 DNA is TGTGCCAGCAGCCAGGTGACTAGTGCCGGGGAGCTGTTTTTT. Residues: CASSQVTSAGELFF.

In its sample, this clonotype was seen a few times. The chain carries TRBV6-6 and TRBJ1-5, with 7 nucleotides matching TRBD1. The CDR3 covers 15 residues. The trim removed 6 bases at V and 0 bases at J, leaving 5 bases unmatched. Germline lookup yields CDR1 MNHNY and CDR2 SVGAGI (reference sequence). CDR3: CASSLGQLSNQPQHF. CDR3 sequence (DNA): TGTGCCAGCAGCCTGGGACAGCTTAGCAATCAGCCCCAGCATTTT.

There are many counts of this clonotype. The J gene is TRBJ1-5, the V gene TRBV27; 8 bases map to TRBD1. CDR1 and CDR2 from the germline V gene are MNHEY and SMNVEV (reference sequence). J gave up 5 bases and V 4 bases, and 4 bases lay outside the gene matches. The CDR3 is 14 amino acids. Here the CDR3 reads CASSSDRVDQPQHF. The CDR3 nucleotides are TGTGCCAGCAGTTCGGACAGGGTCGATCAGCCCCAGCATTTT.

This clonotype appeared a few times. CDR3: CATSRGRVSYEQYF. As DNA, the CDR3 is TGTGCCACCAGCAGGGGGAGGGTATCCTACGAGCAGTACTTC. The rearrangement uses TRBV15 and TRBJ2-7; TRBD2 matches at 7 bases. After removal of 3 bases from V and 1 base from J, the junction contained 3 bases not matched to a gene. The V gene's germline CDR1 is LNHNV and CDR2 YYDKDF (reference sequence). The CDR3 spans 14 residues.

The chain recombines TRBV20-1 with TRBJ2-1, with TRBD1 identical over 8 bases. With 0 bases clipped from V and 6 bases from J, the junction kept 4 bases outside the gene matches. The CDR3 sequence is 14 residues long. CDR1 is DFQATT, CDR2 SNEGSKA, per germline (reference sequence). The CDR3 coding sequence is TGCAGTGCTAGAGATTGGGGACAGGTCAATGAGCAGTTCTTC. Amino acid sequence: CSARDWGQVNEQFF.

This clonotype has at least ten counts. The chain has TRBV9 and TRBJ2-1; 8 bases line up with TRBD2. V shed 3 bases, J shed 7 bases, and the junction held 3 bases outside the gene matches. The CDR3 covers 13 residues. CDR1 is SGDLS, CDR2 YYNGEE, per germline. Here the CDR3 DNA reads TGTGCCAGCAGCGCACTAGCGGATAATGAGCAGTTCTTC. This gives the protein CASSALADNEQFF.

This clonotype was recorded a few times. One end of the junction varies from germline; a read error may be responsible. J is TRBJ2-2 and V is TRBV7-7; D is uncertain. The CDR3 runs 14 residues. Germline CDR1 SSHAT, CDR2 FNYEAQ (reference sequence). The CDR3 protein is CASSLVIGAGELFF. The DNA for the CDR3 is TGTGCTAGCAGCTTAGTAATCGGTGCCGGGGAGCTGTTTTTT. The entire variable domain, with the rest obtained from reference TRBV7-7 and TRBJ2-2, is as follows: GAGVSQSPRYKVTKRGQDVTLRCDPISSHATLYWYQQALGQGPEFLTYFNYEAQPDKSGLPSDRFSAERPEGSISTLTIQRTEQRDSAMYRCASSLVIGAGELFFGEGSRLTVL.

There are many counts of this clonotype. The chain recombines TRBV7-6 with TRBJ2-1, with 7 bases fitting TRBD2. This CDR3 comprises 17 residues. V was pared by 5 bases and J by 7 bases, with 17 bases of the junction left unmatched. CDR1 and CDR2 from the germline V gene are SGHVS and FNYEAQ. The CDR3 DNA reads TGTGCCAGCAGCCCGATGGCTAGCGGAACCCTTGGGAATGAGCAGTTCTTC. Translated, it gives CASSPMASGTLGNEQFF.

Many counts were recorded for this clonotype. CDR3 amino acids: CASSLLLRTRLEDYEQYF. The DNA of the CDR3 is TGTGCCAGCAGCCTACTTCTAAGGACCCGTTTAGAAGACTACGAGCAGTACTTC. The chain combines TRBV5-6 with TRBJ2-7; unclear D gene. Trimming left V 4 bases short and J 3 bases short, with 26 bases between. The V gene's germline CDR1 is SGHDT and CDR2 YYEEEE. The CDR3 length is 18 residues.

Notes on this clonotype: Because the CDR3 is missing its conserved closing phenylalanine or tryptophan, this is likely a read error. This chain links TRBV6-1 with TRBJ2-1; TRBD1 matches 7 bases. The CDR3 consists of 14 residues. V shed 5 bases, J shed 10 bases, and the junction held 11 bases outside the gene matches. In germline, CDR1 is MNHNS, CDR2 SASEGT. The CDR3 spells CASSSDRDSEEQFS. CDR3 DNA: TGTGCCAGCAGTAGTGACCGGGACAGTGAGGAGCAGTTCTCC.

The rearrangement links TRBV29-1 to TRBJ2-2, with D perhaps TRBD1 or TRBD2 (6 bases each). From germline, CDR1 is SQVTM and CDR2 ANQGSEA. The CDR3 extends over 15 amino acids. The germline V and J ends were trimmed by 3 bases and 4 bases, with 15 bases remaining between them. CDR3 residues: CSVEGGQPGTGELFF. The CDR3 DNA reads TGCAGCGTTGAGGGGGGCCAGCCGGGCACCGGGGAGCTGTTTTTT.

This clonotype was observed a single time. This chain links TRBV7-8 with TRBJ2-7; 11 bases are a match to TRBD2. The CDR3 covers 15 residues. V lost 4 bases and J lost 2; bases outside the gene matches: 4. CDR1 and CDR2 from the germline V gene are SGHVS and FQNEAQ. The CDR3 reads CASSSLAGAAYEQYF. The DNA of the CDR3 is TGTGCCAGCAGCTCACTAGCGGGAGCAGCCTACGAGCAGTACTTC.

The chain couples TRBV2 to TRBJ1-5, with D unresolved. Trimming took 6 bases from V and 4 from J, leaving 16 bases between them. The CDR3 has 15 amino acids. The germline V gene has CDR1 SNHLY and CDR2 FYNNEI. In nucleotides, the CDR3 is TGTGCCAGCAGACGGCCGGGCTACCGTAATCAGCCCCAGCATTTT. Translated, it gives CASRRPGYRNQPQHF.

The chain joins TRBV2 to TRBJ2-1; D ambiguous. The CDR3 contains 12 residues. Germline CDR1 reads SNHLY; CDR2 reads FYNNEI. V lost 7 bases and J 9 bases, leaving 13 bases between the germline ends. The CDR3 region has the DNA TGTGCCAGCACCCTGGAATTTGGTGAGCAGTTCTTC. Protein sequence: CASTLEFGEQFF. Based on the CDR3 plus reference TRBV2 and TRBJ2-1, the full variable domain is EPEVTQTPSHQVTQMGQEVILRCVPISNHLYFYWYRQILGQKVEFLVSFYNNEISEKSEIFDDQFSVERPDGSNFTLKIRSTKLEDSAMYFCASTLEFGEQFFGPGTRLTVL.

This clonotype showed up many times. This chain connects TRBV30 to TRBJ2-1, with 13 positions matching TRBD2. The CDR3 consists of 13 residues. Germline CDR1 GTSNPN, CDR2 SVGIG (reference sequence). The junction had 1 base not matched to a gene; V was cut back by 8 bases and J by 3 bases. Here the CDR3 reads CAGTSGNYNEQFF. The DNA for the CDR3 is TGTGCCGGGACTAGCGGGAACTACAATGAGCAGTTCTTC.

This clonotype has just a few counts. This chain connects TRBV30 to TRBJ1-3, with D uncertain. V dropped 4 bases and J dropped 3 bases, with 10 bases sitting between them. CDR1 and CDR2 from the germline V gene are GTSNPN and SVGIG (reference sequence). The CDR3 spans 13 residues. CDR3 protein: CAWTLNGGNTIYF. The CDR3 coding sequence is TGTGCCTGGACCCTGAATGGTGGAAACACCATATATTTT.

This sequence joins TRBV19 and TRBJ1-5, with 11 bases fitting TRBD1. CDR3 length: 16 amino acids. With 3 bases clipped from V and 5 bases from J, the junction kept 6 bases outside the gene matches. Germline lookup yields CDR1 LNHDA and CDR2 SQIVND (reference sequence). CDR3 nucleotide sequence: TGTGCCAGTAGTATCGGGGACAGGGGGTTTCATCAGCCCCAGCATTTT. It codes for CASSIGDRGFHQPQHF.

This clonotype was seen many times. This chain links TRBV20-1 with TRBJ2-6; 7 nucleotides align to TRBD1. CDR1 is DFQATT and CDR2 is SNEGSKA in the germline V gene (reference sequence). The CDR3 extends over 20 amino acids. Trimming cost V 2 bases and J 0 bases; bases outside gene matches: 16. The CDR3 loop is CSARHRFRDRQNSGANVLTF. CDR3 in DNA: TGCAGTGCTAGACATCGATTCCGGGACAGACAAAACTCTGGGGCCAACGTCCTGACTTTC.

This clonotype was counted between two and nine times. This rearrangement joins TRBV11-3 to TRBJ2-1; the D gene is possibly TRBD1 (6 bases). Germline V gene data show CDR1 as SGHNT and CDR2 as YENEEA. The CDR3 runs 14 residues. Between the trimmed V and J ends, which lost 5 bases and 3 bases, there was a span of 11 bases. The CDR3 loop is CASSNRDNYNEQFF. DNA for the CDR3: TGTGCCAGCAGCAACCGGGACAACTACAATGAGCAGTTCTTC.

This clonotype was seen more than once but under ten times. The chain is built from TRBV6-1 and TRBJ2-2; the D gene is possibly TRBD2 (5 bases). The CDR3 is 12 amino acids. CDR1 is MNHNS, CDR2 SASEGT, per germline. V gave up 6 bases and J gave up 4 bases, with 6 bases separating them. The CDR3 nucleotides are TGTGCCAGCAGGGACTTCACCGGGGAGCTGTTTTTT. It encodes CASRDFTGELFF.

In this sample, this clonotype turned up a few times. The CDR3 is CASSSGQPYGYTF. The CDR3 region has the DNA TGTGCCAGCAGCTCGGGACAGCCCTATGGCTACACCTTC. The chain combines TRBV5-6 with TRBJ1-2; 7 nucleotides match TRBD1. CDR1 and CDR2 from the germline V gene are SGHDT and YYEEEE. The V segment lost 3 bases and the J segment 4 bases; nucleotides outside the gene matches: 3. This CDR3 contains 13 residues.